This TCR beta chain was captured by sequencing in a study of a mutant IDH1 vaccine in newly diagnosed glioma. Overall study context: Patients underwent eight vaccinations, which took place in weeks 1, 3, 5, 7, 11, 15, 19 and 23. Receipt of radiotherapy, temozolomide, or both preceded the study, and most received both. Study-wide results and limits: Top peripheral T cell clonotype shifts appeared unrelated to pseudoprogression.

Time point: week 11, during vaccination. Every vaccination contained 300 ug of the mutant IDH1 20-mer peptide and was paired with topical imiquimod. Donor tumors were new WHO grade 3 or 4 IDH1-mutant, ATRX-lost astrocytomas. Worth noting for this clone: Antigen: not known.

Assay: immunoSEQ multiplex PCR; the TCRdb copy retains only in-frame clones and omits some. The sample yields 35,000 to 40,000 clones, about 83% seen once. The sample was PBMCs, taken from a glioma patient whose treatment included an IDH1 peptide vaccine. The source of this sequence is a man in his forties or fifties with glioma.

The DNA of the CDR3 is TGTGCCAGCGCCCTAGACAGGGGAGAGACCCAGTACTTC. Protein: CASALDRGETQYF. The V gene is TRBV6-5, the J gene TRBJ2-5, with 8 bases matching TRBD1. After removal of 8 bases from V and 4 bases from J, the junction contained 6 bases not matched to a gene. The germline V gene has CDR1 MNHEY and CDR2 SVGAGI. This CDR3 is built from 13 residues.